Listed here is a single T cell receptor beta chain. Its target antigen remains unknown. No quality values exist for individual bases; no much larger clone is one base distant. V lost 5 bases and J lost 2 bases; the stretch between them is 22 bases long. The CDR3 numbers 17 residues from cysteine through phenylalanine. Just CDR3 DNA is preserved here, 51 bases in frame from base 1. The CDR1 and CDR2 encoded by the germline V gene (reference sequence) are SEHNR and FQNEAQ. The data are from a study of shared clonotypes between healthy human individuals (TCRdb year 2020). Regarding the study in general: A couple of women and a few men aged 18 to 49 years were included in the cohort. To increase sequencing depth and limit assay-specific biases, TCR repertoire library preparation and sequencing were carried out by different laboratories using diverse techniques. To estimate repertoire size and how much clonotypes are shared between individuals, the study performed deep sequencing of blood TCR repertoires from about five healthy adults. For each donor, CD4 naive and CD4 memory were each run on three plates, CD8 naive on two plates, and CD8 memory on one plate. Leukapheresis yielded between about 0.94 and 9 billion PBMCs per donor.

Here is what the overall study found, with its caveats: Compared with non-shared clonotypes, the clonotypes found in all four sorted-subset donors had higher generation probabilities. Across a few donors, approximately 5% of naive CD4, roughly 3.4% of naive CD8, roughly 2.3% of memory CD4, and under 0.45% of memory CD8 clonotypes were shared. Even with the large sequencing depth, rarefaction of the sorted-subset datasets indicated that sequencing was incomplete. Because the study included a small number of donors, the genetic and exposure-history diversity represented was limited. Sampling was limited to blood, and TCR repertoires in tissue likely differ from TCR repertoires in blood. Naive subsets generally had larger estimated clonotype richness than memory subsets. Pairwise subsampling led to the expectation that sequencing depth would affect the degree of clonotype sharing among donors.

TCR CDR3 regions were amplified from genomic DNA by multiplex PCR using the deep immunoSEQ assay. Extracted genomic DNA from each cell subset was distributed evenly across all wells of several immunoSEQ 96-well plates, and each plate was treated as a replicate. Each replicate PCR for sorted subsets received around 0.2 ug genomic DNA, equal to roughly 30,000 T cell genomes. Purified libraries were measured with a Qubit 3.0 fluorometer, size-checked on a Bioanalyzer 2100, and measured again with the KAPA Library Quantification kit. Every immunoSEQ 96-well plate was sequenced on a dedicated single-read 150-cycle Illumina NextSeq 550 flow cell. Per the authors' processing: Because the immunoSEQ output held only junctional sequences and lacked quality scores, the filtering could not match the filtering applied to full-length reads. Sequences were annotated with PyIR, a Python wrapper for IgBLAST v1.9, and V/J genes and CDR3 were assigned using IMGT germline references. Reads were filtered out if the reads had weak V/J assignments (E-value above 1e-6), no CDR3, stop codons, out-of-frame junctions, or ambiguous translated residues. V3J clonotypes were defined as sequences sharing an identical inferred V gene, J gene, and CDR3 amino acid sequence. Percentage overlap between repertoires was calculated by dividing the number of shared unique clonotypes by the size of the smaller repertoire. RTK rarefaction, the Chao1 estimator, and Recon v2.1 estimates of unobserved clonotypes were used to assess repertoire richness. For all TCRbeta clonotypes obtained by the gDNA method from a few donors, generation probabilities were computed with OLGA. TCRdb carries this immuneACCESS record with in-frame sequences only. Its versions omit some clonotypes, under half of them owing to an unresolved V gene in the studies checked, with the rest unexplained. The V and J calls and clone size were taken over from that table, and D and trimming were inferred from the DNA. This sample holds more than 2 million clones; almost 96% were observed only once. Approximately 0.13% of the sample is in the top ten clones.

Donors were healthy HIV-negative adults with no recently reported acute infections or vaccinations. Every donor was a Caucasian adult living in Nashville, Tennessee, USA. CD4+ T cells were enriched by magnetic negative selection; naive cells were then positively selected on CD45RA, and the negative fraction formed the memory subset. Blood was collected by leukapheresis, and PBMCs were isolated by Ficoll-Histopaque density gradient centrifugation and then cryopreserved in liquid nitrogen vapor phase. Analytical flow cytometry was used to check the purity and quantity of each magnetically sorted T cell population. Genomic DNA was isolated from each sorted fraction and quantified by UV absorbance on a Nanodrop 2000c.

Sequenced input: naive CD4+ T cells sorted from blood. What the cell subset or site label conveys for this sample: CD45RA+ positively selected. The receptor's source is a young man in good health. Recombination linked TRBV7-9 to TRBJ2-7; the D gene is possibly TRBD2, with 5 bases matching. The DNA sequence is given as TGTGCCAGCAGCAAAATACCCGTGGCGGGCTCAGCCTACGAGCAGTACTTC. Translated, it gives CASSKIPVAGSAYEQYF.